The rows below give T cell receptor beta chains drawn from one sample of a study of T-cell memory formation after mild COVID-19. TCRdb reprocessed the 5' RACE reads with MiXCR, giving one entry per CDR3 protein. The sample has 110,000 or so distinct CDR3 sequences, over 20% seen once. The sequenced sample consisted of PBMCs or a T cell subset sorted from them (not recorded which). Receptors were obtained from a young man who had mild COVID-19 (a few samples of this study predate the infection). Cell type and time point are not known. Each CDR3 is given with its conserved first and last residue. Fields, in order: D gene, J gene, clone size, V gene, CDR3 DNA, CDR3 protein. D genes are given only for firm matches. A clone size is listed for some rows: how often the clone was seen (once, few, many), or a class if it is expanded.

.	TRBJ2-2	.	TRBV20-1	TGCAGTGCTAGAGAGACCAACACCGGGGAGCTGTTTTTT	CSARETNTGELFF
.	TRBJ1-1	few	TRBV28	TGTGCCAGCATGGGGTTAATGAACACTGAAGCTTTCTTT	CASMGLMNTEAFF
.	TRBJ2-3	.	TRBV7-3	TGTGCCAGCAGCGGAGGGGTCACCCCAGATACGCAGTATTTT	CASSGGVTPDTQYF
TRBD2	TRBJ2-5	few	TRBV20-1	TGCAGTGCTAGGACCCTGACTAGCGGGGGGGCCGGAGAGACCCAGTACTTC	CSARTLTSGGAGETQYF
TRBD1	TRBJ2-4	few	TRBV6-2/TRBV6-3	TGTGCCAGCAGCTCCTGGGACAGCAAAAACATTCAGTACTTC	CASSSWDSKNIQYF
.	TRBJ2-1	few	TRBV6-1	TGTGCCAGCAGTGATGGGCGGAGTAACAATGAGCAGTTCTTC	CASSDGRSNNEQFF
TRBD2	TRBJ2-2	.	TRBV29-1	TGCAGCGTTGGACTAGCGTCCAACACCGGGGAGCTGTTTTTT	CSVGLASNTGELFF
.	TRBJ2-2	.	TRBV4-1	TGCGCCAGCAGCCAAGATTGGGGCGGGGAGCTGTTTTTT	CASSQDWGGELFF
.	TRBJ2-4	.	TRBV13	TGTGCCAGCAGCTCCCCTTTGGTCGGCAAAAACATTCAGTACTTC	CASSSPLVGKNIQYF
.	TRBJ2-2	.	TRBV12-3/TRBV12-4	TGTGCCAGCAGATTCGAACTAAGGAGTCGCACCGGGGAGCTGTTTTTT	CASRFELRSRTGELFF
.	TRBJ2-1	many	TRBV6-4	TGTGCCAGCAGTGACGACGACAGAGCTCCCTACAATGAGCAGTTCTTC	CASSDDDRAPYNEQFF
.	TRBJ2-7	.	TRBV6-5	TGTGCCAGCAGACGAGGGGTGGCGCGGGACTACGAGCAGTACTTC	CASRRGVARDYEQYF
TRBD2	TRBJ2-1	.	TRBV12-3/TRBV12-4	TGTGCCAGCCTGGGGCTAGCGGTTGATGAGCAGTTCTTC	CASLGLAVDEQFF
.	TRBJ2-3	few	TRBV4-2	TGTGCCAGCAGCCAAGATCGATCTAGAGCAGATACGCAGTATTTT	CASSQDRSRADTQYF
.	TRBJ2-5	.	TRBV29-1	TGCAGCGTTGAGGCCGCAGGCCTCGGAAAGACCCAGTACTTC	CSVEAAGLGKTQYF
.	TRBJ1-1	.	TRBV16	TGTGCCAGCAGCCAATTTCTTCGGCAGGAAAGACTAATGAACACTGAAGCTTTCTTT	CASSQFLRQERLMNTEAFF
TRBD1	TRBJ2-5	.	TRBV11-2	TGTGCCAGCAGCTGGTCAGGGGGCAGGCTTGAGACCCAGTACTTC	CASSWSGGRLETQYF
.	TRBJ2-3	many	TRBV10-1	TGCGCCAGCAGTGCAAGCGGCACAGATACGCAGTATTTT	CASSASGTDTQYF
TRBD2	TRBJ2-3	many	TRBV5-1	TGCGCCAGCAGCTTCTTACTAGCGGACACAGATACGCAGTATTTT	CASSFLLADTDTQYF
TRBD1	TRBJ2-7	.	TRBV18	TGTGCCAGCTCACCACCGACAGGGGTACCCTACGAGCAGTACTTC	CASSPPTGVPYEQYF
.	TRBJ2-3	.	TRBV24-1	TGTGCCACCAGTGATTTGTGGCAGGGGATGCCAGATACGCAGTATTTT	CATSDLWQGMPDTQYF
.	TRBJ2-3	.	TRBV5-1	TGCGCCAGCAGAGCGGAAAGCACAGATACGCAGTATTTT	CASRAESTDTQYF
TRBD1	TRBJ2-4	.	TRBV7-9	TGTGCCAGCAGCCTCTGGACAGGGGGCGCAAGGACCATTCAGTACTTC	CASSLWTGGARTIQYF
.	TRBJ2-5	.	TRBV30	TGTGCCTGGACCTCCCTGTGGACAAAAGAGACCCAGTACTTC	CAWTSLWTKETQYF
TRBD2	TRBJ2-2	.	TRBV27	TGTGCCAGCAGTTCGGGACTAGGTCTTTTCGGGGAGCTGTTTTTT	CASSSGLGLFGELFF
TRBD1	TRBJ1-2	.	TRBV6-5	TGTGCCAGCAGATCGGGGACAGGGGGTCGGATAATCTATGGCTACACCTTC	CASRSGTGGRIIYGYTF